This T cell receptor beta chain was captured in a study of metastatic and nonmetastatic thyroid tumors. Across the whole study: Thyroid patients, malignant and benign, had repertoires compared across blood and tumor or nodule tissue. The study, taken as a whole, reports: TCR beta diversity was reportedly significantly higher in malignant thyroid tumors than benign nodules, in blood and tumor.

V lost 0 bases to trimming and J lost 8 bases, with 7 bases between them. From germline, CDR1 is LNHNV and CDR2 YYDKDF (reference sequence). This CDR3 is 13 amino acids long. The entire patient cohort was treatment-naive prior to thyroid surgery. Under the authors' procedure: Clinicopathological groups supplied CDR3 differences that were used to build a distant-metastasis classifier for papillary thyroid cancer. TCRdb re-called clones via MiXCR from the PCR reads. The V and J calls and clone size are TCRdb's, not the authors'. The table has under 55,000 clones, roughly a sixth seen once. This clone came up many times. The antigen remains undetermined.

The source material was blood. This sequence joins TRBV15 and TRBJ1-4; D gene uncertain. This receptor was identified in a female donor with papillary thyroid cancer or a benign thyroid nodule (not recorded which). Some clones in this sample may be carry-over from other donors' samples. The CDR3 spells CATSRDLQEKLFF. The CDR3 DNA reads as TGTGCCACCAGCAGAGACCTTCAAGAAAAACTGTTTTTT. The whole variable domain, remainder taken from reference TRBV15 and TRBJ1-4, is DAMVIQNPRYQVTQFGKPVTLSCSQTLNHNVMYWYQQKSSQAPKLLFHYYDKDFNNEADTPDNFQSRRPNTSFCFLDIRSPGLGDTAMYLCATSRDLQEKLFFGSGTQLSVL.